In its sample, the clone carrying this T cell receptor beta chain was seen a few times. These data come from a study of blood T cell repertoires in COVID-19. Trimming removed 2 bases from V and 8 bases from J; junction bases left unmatched: 11. Germline lookup yields CDR1 LGHNA and CDR2 YNFKEQ. This CDR3 contains 17 residues. Only in-frame clones appear in the TCRdb table, and some are missing; sequencing was by immunoSEQ multiplex PCR. This sample carries around 26,000 clones, roughly 84% of them seen once, and the ten largest clones take around a third. The chain has TRBV4-2 and TRBJ2-3; 12 bases are shared with TRBD2. The TCR originated in a human donor in a cohort sampled during active COVID-19. What was sequenced was peripheral blood. CDR3 in DNA: TGTGCCAGCAGCCAAAGACTAGCGGGGGACGGGACGGGTACGCAGTATTTT. Protein product: CASSQRLAGDGTGTQYF.